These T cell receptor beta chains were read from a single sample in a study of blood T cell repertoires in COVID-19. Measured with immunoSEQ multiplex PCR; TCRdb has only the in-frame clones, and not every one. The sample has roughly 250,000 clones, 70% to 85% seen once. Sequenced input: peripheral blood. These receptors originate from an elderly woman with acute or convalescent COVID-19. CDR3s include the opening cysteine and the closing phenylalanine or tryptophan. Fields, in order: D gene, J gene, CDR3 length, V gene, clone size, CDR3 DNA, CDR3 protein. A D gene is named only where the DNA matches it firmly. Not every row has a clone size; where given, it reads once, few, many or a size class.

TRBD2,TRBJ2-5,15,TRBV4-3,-,TGCGCCAGCAGCCAAGATCCTTTCGGGGGGGAGACCCAGTACTTC,CASSQDPFGGETQYF
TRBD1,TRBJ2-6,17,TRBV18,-,TGTGCCAGCTCATCGGGACAGGCGAGCTCTGGGGCCAACGTCCTGACTTTC,CASSSGQASSGANVLTF
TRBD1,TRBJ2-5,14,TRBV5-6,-,TGTGCCAGCAGCTTGTTCAGGGGGCGGGAGACCCAGTACTTC,CASSLFRGRETQYF
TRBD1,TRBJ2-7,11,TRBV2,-,TGTGCCAGCAGTCGGACAGGCGAGCAGTACTTC,CASSRTGEQYF
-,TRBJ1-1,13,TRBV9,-,TGTGCCAGCATCAATTCAGGGTCCACTGAAGCTTTCTTT,CASINSGSTEAFF
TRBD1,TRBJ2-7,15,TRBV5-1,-,TGCGCCAGCAGCTTTGGGACAGGGGCGACCTACGAGCAGTACTTC,CASSFGTGATYEQYF
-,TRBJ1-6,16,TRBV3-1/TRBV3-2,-,TGTGCCAGCAGCCAAGGCCACCAGAGGCGGAATTCACCCCTCCACTTT,CASSQGHQRRNSPLHF
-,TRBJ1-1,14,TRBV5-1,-,TGCGCCAGCAGCTTTCTGGGGGCTGGAACTGAAGCTTTCTTT,CASSFLGAGTEAFF
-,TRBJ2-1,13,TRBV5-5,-,TGTGCCAGCAGCTTGACAGGTTCTAATGAGCAGTTCTTC,CASSLTGSNEQFF
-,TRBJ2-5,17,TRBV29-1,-,TGCAGCGTTCAAGAGAGGAGAGTACTCAAAGGCCAAGAGACCCAGTACTTC,CSVQERRVLKGQETQYF
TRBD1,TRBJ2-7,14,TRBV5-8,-,TGTGCCAGCAGCCTAGGACAGGGCTTTCGGGAGCAGTACTTC,CASSLGQGFREQYF
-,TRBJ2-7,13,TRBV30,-,TGTGCCTGGATGCAGGGGCCCCATTACGAGCAGTACTTC,CAWMQGPHYEQYF
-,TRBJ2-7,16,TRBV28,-,TGTGCCAGCACCTTAGATGGGAGGGGGATGTCAGGGGAGCAGTACTTC,CASTLDGRGMSGEQYF
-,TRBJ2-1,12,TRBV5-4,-,TGTGCCAGCAGCTCAGCAGGCTATGAGCAGTTCTTC,CASSSAGYEQFF
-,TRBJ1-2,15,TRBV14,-,TGTGCCAGCAGCCGTCGACTGGAAGGGGACTATGGCTACACCTTC,CASSRRLEGDYGYTF
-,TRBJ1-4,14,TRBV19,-,TGTGCCACCGAAAGCGACAGAACTAATGAAAAACTGTTTTTT,CATESDRTNEKLFF
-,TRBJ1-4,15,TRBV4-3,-,TGCGCCAGCAGCCCTAAATCGTCCTATAATGAAAAACTGTTTTTT,CASSPKSSYNEKLFF
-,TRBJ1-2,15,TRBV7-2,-,TGTGCCAGCAGCTTACTTTCTTCCGAGCTCTATGGCTACACCTTC,CASSLLSSELYGYTF
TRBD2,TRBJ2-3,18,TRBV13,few,TGTGCCAGCAGCTTAGGAGGGCCCATAGCGGGAGGGCCAGATACGCAGTATTTT,CASSLGGPIAGGPDTQYF
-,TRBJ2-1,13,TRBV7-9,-,TGTGCCAGCAGCCGACTAGACTACAATGAGCAGTTCTTC,CASSRLDYNEQFF
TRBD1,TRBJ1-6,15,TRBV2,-,TGTGCCAGCAGTGAAACAGGGGCTAATAATTCACCCCTCCACTTT,CASSETGANNSPLHF
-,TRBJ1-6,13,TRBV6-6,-,TGTGCCAGCAGTGCGGCGGTTTCCTCACCCCTCCACTTT,CASSAAVSSPLHF
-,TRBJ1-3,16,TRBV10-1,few,TGCGCCAGCAGTGAGACCATTCAGATCTCTGGAAACACCATATATTTT,CASSETIQISGNTIYF
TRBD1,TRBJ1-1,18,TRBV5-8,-,TGTGCCAGCAGCCCCTCCACCATGGGACAGGGAATGAACACTGAAGCTTTCTTT,CASSPSTMGQGMNTEAFF
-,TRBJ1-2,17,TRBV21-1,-,TGTGCCAGCAGCAAAGAAATCGGCGGGACAGGGCGGTCGGGCTACACCTTC,CASSKEIGGTGRSGYTF
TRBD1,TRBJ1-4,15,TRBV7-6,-,TGTGCCAGCAGCCCAGGTCAGGGGGGCGCGGAAAAACTGTTTTTT,CASSPGQGGAEKLFF
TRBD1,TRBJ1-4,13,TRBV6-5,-,TGTGCCAGCATCCCACAGGGGAGTGGAAAACTGTTTTTT,CASIPQGSGKLFF
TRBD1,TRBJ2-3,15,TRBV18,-,TGTGCCAGCTCACCAGACAGGGTCGGCACAGATACGCAGTATTTT,CASSPDRVGTDTQYF
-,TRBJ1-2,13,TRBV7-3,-,TGTGCCAGCAGCTTTCGAGGGAACTATGGCTACACCTTC,CASSFRGNYGYTF
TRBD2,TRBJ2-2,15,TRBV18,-,TGTGCCAGCTCACGGGGACTAATCTTGGCCGGGGAGCTGTTTTTT,CASSRGLILAGELFF
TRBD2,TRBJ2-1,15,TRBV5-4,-,TGTGCCAGCAGCTTTGATAGCGGGAGTGATAATGAGCAGTTCTTC,CASSFDSGSDNEQFF
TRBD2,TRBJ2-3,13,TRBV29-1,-,TGCAGCGTTGATGGGGGGGGCACAGATACGCAGTATTTT,CSVDGGGTDTQYF
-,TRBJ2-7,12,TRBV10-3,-,TGTGCCATCAGCGCAGGGACCTACGAGCAGTACTTC,CAISAGTYEQYF
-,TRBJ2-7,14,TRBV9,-,TGTGCCAGCAGTCAAGGAGGCCTTCCCTACGAGCAGTACTTC,CASSQGGLPYEQYF
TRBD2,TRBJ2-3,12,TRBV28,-,TGTGCCAGCAGTTCTAGCGGGAGGCCGCAGTATTTT,CASSSSGRPQYF
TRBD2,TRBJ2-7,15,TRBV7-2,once,TGTGCCAGCAGCCCGGTGACTAGCGGGGCAGGAGAGCAGTACTTC,CASSPVTSGAGEQYF
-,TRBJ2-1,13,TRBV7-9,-,TGTGCCAGCAGCTTCACAGCTTACAATGAGCAGTTCTTC,CASSFTAYNEQFF
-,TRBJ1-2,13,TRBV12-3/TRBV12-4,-,TGTGCCAGCACCACAACAGGGAATCGCGGCTACACCTTC,CASTTTGNRGYTF
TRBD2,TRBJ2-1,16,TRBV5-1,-,TGCGCCAGCAGCTTGGTGGCGGGAGCGGGCTACAATGAGCAGTTCTTC,CASSLVAGAGYNEQFF
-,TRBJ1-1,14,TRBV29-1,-,TGCAGCGTTGAAGGGGGTCGGGGAGACACTGAAGCTTTCTTT,CSVEGGRGDTEAFF
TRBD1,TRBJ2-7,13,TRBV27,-,TGTGCCAGCAGTCCAGGGGGTTCCTACGAGCAGTACTTC,CASSPGGSYEQYF
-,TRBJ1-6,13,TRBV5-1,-,TGCGCCAGCAGTCTGGAGGATACTTCACCCCTCCACTTT,CASSLEDTSPLHF
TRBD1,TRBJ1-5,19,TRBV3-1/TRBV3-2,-,TGTGCCAGCAGCCAAGATTCAGTTTTAACAGGGGGTGACAATCAGCCCCAGCATTTT,CASSQDSVLTGGDNQPQHF
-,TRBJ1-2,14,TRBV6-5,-,TGTGCCAGCAGTCGTAGCAGGGGCGACTATGGCTACACCTTC,CASSRSRGDYGYTF
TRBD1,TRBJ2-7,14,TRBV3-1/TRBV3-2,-,TGTGCCAGCAGCCAGACAGGGGCGGCCTACGAGCAGTACTTC,CASSQTGAAYEQYF
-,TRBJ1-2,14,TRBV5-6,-,TGTGCCAGCAGCTTCGATCGAACGGACTATGGCTACACCTTC,CASSFDRTDYGYTF
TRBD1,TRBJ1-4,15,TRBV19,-,TGTGCCAGTAGTCTGGACAGGAGGGCTAATGAAAAACTGTTTTTT,CASSLDRRANEKLFF
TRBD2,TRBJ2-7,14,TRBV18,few,TGTGCCAGCTCACCGGGCGGGGGGGCCTACGAGCAGTACTTC,CASSPGGGAYEQYF
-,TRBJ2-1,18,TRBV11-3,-,TGTGCCAGCAGCTCGAGGCCAGAGTTGGGGGGGGCCAGGGGAGAGCAGTTCTTC,CASSSRPELGGARGEQFF
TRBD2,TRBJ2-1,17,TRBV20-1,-,TGCAGTGCTAGTACAACTAGCGGGAGGGTATCCTACAATGAGCAGTTCTTC,CSASTTSGRVSYNEQFF
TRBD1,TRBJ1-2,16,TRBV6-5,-,TGTGCCAGCAGTTACTCCGCCGGGACAGGGAACTATGGCTACACCTTC,CASSYSAGTGNYGYTF
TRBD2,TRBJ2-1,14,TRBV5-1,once,TGCGCCAGCAGCGTAACTAGCGGCGCAAATGAGCAGTTCTTC,CASSVTSGANEQFF
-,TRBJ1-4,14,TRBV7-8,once,TGTGCCAGCAGCCCCTTTTCCACTAATGAAAAACTGTTTTTT,CASSPFSTNEKLFF
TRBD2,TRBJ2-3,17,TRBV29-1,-,TGCAGCGTTGTTCCCCAACCCGGACTAGCGGGGACAGATACGCAGTATTTT,CSVVPQPGLAGTDTQYF
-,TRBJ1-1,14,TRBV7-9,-,TGTGCCAGCAGCATTCACAGGGATAACACTGAAGCTTTCTTT,CASSIHRDNTEAFF
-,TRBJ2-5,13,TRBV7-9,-,TGTGCCAGCAGCTTTTCAGGAAAAGAGACCCAGTACTTC,CASSFSGKETQYF
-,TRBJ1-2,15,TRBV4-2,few,TGTGCCAGCAGCCAAGATGGGGCTACTAACTATGGCTACACCTTC,CASSQDGATNYGYTF
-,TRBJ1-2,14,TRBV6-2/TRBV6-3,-,TGTGCCAGCAGCGACCGCCCCGGGTTGTTCGGCTACACCTTC,CASSDRPGLFGYTF
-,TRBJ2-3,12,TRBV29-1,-,TGCAGCGTTGAGACTAGCACAGATACGCAGTATTTT,CSVETSTDTQYF
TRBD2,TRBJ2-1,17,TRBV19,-,TGTGCCAGTAGTATAGAGTCGACTAGCGGGACCCGCAATGAGCAGTTCTTC,CASSIESTSGTRNEQFF